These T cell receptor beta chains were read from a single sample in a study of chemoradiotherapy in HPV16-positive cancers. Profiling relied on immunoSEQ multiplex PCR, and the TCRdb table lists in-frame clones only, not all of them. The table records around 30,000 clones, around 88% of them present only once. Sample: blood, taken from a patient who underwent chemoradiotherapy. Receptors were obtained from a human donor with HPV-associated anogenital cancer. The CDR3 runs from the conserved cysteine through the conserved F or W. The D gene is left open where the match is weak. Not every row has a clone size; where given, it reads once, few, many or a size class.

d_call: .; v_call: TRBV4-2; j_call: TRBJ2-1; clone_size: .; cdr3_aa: CASSQSLLVTEQFF; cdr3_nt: TGTGCCAGCAGCCAAAGTTTGCTAGTCACTGAGCAGTTCTTC
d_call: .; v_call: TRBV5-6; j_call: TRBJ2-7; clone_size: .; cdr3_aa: CASSLVRETTYEQYF; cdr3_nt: TGTGCCAGCAGCTTGGTTCGGGAGACCACCTACGAGCAGTACTTC
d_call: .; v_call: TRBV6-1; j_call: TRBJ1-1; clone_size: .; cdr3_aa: CASSEVEAFF; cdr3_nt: TGTGCCAGCAGTGAAGTAGAAGCTTTCTTT
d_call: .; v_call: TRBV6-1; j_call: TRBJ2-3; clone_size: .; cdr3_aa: CASSETTFTSTDTQYF; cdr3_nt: TGTGCCAGCAGTGAAACGACTTTTACATCCACAGATACGCAGTATTTT
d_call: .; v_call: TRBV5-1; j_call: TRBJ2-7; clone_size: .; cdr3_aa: CASSLGDYYEQYF; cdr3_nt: TGCGCCAGCAGCTTGGGGGATTACTACGAGCAGTACTTC
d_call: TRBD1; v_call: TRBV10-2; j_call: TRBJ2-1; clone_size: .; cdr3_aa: CARSTGENYNEQFF; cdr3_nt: TGCGCCCGATCGACAGGGGAAAACTACAATGAGCAGTTCTTC
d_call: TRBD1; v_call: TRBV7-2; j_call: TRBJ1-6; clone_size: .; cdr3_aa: CASSSTGLSLHF; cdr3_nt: TGTGCCAGCAGCTCGACAGGGTTGTCCCTCCACTTT
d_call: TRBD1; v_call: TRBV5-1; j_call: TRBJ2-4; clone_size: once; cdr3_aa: CASSRDRERKNIQYF; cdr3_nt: TGCGCCAGCAGCAGGGACAGGGAGCGTAAAAACATTCAGTACTTC
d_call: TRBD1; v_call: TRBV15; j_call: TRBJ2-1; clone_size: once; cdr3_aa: CATSFGQGRQNQFF; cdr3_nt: TGTGCCACCAGTTTTGGACAGGGGCGTCAAAATCAGTTCTTC
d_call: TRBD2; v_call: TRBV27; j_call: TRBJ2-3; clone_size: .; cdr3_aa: CASSLGGRISTDTQYF; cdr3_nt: TGTGCCAGCAGTTTAGGCGGGAGGATTAGCACAGATACGCAGTATTTT
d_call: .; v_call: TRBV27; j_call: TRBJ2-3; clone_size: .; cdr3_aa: CASSPRGDTQYF; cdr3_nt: TGTGCCAGCAGCCCTCGGGGGGATACGCAGTATTTT
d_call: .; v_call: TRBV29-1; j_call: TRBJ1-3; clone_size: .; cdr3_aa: CSVLTPGGPGNTIYF; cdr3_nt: TGCAGCGTTCTAACCCCCGGGGGGCCTGGAAACACCATATATTTT
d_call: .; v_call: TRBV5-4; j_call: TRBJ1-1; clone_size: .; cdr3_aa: CASSFGRGTEAFF; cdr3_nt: TGTGCCAGCAGCTTCGGGCGGGGGACTGAAGCTTTCTTT
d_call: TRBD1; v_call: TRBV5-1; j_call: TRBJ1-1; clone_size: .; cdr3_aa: CASENQGATEAFF; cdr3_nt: TGCGCCAGTGAAAACCAGGGGGCCACTGAAGCTTTCTTT
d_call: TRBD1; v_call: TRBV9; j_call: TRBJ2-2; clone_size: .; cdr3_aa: CASAGQANTGELFF; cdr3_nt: TGTGCCAGTGCCGGACAGGCGAACACCGGGGAGCTGTTTTTT
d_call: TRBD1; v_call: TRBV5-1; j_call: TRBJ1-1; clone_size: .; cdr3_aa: CASRLGSGGQNTEAFF; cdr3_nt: TGCGCCAGCAGACTAGGGTCAGGGGGCCAAAACACTGAAGCTTTCTTT
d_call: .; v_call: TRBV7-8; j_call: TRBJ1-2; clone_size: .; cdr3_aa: CASSLVRAGSYTF; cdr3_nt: TGTGCCAGCAGCTTAGTTAGGGCAGGGAGCTACACCTTC
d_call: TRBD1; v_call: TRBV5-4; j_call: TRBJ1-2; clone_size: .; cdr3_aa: CASTYTGVEGGYTF; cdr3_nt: TGTGCCAGCACATACACAGGGGTTGAAGGGGGCTACACCTTC
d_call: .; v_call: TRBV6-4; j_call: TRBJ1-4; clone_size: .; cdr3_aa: CASIQDTGTLPSEKLFF; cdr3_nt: TGTGCCAGCATCCAAGATACAGGTACCCTACCTAGTGAAAAACTGTTTTTT
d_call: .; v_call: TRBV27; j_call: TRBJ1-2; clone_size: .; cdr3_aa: CASSLFLHSPYGYTF; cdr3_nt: TGTGCCAGCAGTTTATTTCTCCATTCCCCTTATGGCTACACCTTC
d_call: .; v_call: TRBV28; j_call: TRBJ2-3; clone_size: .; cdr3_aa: CASRLGYFRGTDTQYF; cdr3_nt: TGTGCCAGCAGGCTGGGTTACTTCCGCGGCACAGATACGCAGTATTTT
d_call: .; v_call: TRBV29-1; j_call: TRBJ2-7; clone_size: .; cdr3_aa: CSVEASYEQYF; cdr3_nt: TGCAGCGTTGAAGCAAGCTACGAGCAGTACTTC
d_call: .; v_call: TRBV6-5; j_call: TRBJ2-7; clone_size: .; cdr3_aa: CASSPSYEQYF; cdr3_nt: TGTGCCAGCAGCCCTTCCTACGAGCAGTACTTC
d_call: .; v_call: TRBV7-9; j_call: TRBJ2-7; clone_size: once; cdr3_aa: CASSLGGINEQYF; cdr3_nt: TGTGCCAGCAGCTTAGGTGGGATCAACGAGCAGTACTTC
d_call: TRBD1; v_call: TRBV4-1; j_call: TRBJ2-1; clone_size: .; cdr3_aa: CASSPIRGLGEQFF; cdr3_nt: TGCGCCAGCAGCCCCATTAGGGGGCTGGGTGAGCAGTTCTTC
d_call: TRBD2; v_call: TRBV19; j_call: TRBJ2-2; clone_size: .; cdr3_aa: CASSRGTSGGELFF; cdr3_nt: TGTGCCAGTAGTAGAGGGACTAGCGGAGGGGAGCTGTTTTTT
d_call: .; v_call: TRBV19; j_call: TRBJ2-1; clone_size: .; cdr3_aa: CASSMSSGVHNEQFF; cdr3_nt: TGTGCCAGTAGTATGTCCTCAGGGGTCCACAATGAGCAGTTCTTC
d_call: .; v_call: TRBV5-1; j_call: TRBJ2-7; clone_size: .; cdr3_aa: CASSSALTPSYEQYF; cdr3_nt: TGCGCCAGCAGCTCGGCCTTGACCCCCTCCTACGAGCAGTACTTC
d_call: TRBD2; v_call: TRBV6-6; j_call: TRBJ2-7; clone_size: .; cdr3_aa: CASSPRASGGSYEQYF; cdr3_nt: TGTGCCAGCAGCCCCCGGGCGAGCGGGGGTTCCTACGAGCAGTACTTC
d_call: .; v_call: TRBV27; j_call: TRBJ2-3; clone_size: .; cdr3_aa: CASRAIQGSGTDTQYF; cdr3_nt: TGTGCCAGCAGAGCTATCCAGGGTAGTGGCACAGATACGCAGTATTTT
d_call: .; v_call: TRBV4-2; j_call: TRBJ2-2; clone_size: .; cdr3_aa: CASSQDQAGPPNTGELFF; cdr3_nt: TGTGCCAGCAGCCAAGATCAGGCGGGACCCCCGAACACCGGGGAGCTGTTTTTT
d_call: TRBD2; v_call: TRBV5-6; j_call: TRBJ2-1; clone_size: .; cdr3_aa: CASSPAGVSYNEQFF; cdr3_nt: TGTGCCAGCAGCCCAGCGGGGGTCTCCTACAATGAGCAGTTCTTC
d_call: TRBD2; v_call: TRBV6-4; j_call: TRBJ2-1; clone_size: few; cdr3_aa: CASSESALAGGPIEQFF; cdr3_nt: TGTGCCAGCAGTGAATCTGCACTAGCGGGGGGGCCAATAGAGCAGTTCTTC
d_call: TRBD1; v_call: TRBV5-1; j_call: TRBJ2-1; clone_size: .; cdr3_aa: CASSSGQGAYNEQFF; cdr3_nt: TGCGCCAGCAGCTCCGGACAGGGCGCCTACAATGAGCAGTTCTTC
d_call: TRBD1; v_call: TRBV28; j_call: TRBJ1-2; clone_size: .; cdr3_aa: CASSPPGTGDGYTF; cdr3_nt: TGTGCCAGCAGTCCCCCCGGGACAGGGGACGGCTACACCTTC
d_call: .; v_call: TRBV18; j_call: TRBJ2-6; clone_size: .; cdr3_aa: CASSRDTSSGANVLTF; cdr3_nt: TGTGCCAGCTCAAGGGACACTAGCTCTGGGGCCAACGTCCTGACTTTC
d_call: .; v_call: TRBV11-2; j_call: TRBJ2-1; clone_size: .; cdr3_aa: CASSFSREQFF; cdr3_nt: TGTGCCAGCAGCTTTAGCCGTGAGCAGTTCTTC